Each of the 7 T cell receptor beta chains below was sequenced from the same sample in a study of immune characteristics of hereditary and idiopathic chronic pancreatitis. The pancreas tissue came from patients undergoing total pancreatectomy with islet autotransplantation. Sequenced by immunoSEQ multiplex PCR; TCRdb stores in-frame clones only, minus some. The sample records 11,000 to 15,000 clones, about 73% being singletons. The sample was pancreas tissue with hereditary chronic pancreatitis. All receptors derive from a human donor with chronic pancreatitis.

V is TRBV2 and J is TRBJ2-1, with D possibly matching TRBD2 (6 bases). The CDR3 is made up of 13 amino acids. Trimming removed 6 bases at V and 7 bases at J, with 13 bases between. Germline-derived CDR1 and CDR2 are SNHLY and FYNNEI. The CDR3 loop is CASRGLGGNEQFF. The CDR3 nucleotides read TGTGCCAGCAGGGGACTTGGGGGGAATGAGCAGTTCTTC.

This chain connects TRBV7-9 to TRBJ2-7; D gene uncertain. Per the germline V gene, CDR1 is SEHNR and CDR2 is FQNEAQ (reference sequence). Trimming took off 2 bases at V and 0 bases at J, with 5 bases between the two ends. CDR3 length equals 13 residues. The CDR3 sequence is CASSLFSSYEQYF. In DNA, the CDR3 is TGTGCCAGCAGCTTATTTTCCTCCTACGAGCAGTACTTC.

In nucleotides, the CDR3 is TGTGCCAGCAGCTTAACCGACAGGGCTCAGCACAATGAGCAGTTCTTC. The encoded protein is CASSLTDRAQHNEQFF. The chain is built from TRBV7-9 and TRBJ2-1, with 7 bases fitting TRBD1. V dropped 2 bases and J dropped 5; count of bases not matched to a gene: 9. The CDR3 length is 16 residues. Germline CDR1 and CDR2: SEHNR and FQNEAQ (reference sequence).

The gene calls are TRBV4-2 and TRBJ2-3; the D is unclear. This CDR3 region has 12 residues. V was trimmed by 0 bases and J by 5 bases, leaving 3 bases between them. Germline CDR1 is LGHNA and CDR2 is YNFKEQ. The chain's CDR3 is CASSQEGDTQYF. DNA for the CDR3: TGTGCCAGCAGCCAAGAGGGAGATACGCAGTATTTT.

The V gene is TRBV7-8, the J gene TRBJ1-4; TRBD1 aligns across 7 bases. The V gene end was trimmed by 0 bases and the J gene end by 8 bases; junction bases not matched to a gene: 3. Germline assignment: CDR1 SGHVS and CDR2 FQNEAQ. The CDR3 loop spans 14 amino acids. CDR3 bases: TGTGCCAGCAGCTTAGCTCAGGGGGAAGAAAAACTGTTTTTT. Protein: CASSLAQGEEKLFF. Based on the CDR3 plus reference TRBV7-8 and TRBJ1-4, the full variable domain is GAGVSQSPRYKVAKRGQDVALRCDPISGHVSLFWYQQALGQGPEFLTYFQNEAQLDKSGLPSDRFFAERPEGSVSTLKIQRTQQEDSAVYLCASSLAQGEEKLFFGSGTQLSVL.

The gene calls are TRBV2 and TRBJ2-7, with TRBD1 matching 8 bases. The CDR3 has 14 amino acids. CDR1 and CDR2 from the germline V gene are SNHLY and FYNNEI. Germline trimming cut 6 bases from V and 7 bases from J; bases unmatched to any gene: 11. The CDR3, as DNA: TGTGCCAGCAGGGAGAGATCGACAGGGGAAGAGCAGTACTTC. It yields the protein CASRERSTGEEQYF.

The V and J genes are TRBV19 and TRBJ2-6; D is uncertain. Germline V gene data show CDR1 as LNHDA and CDR2 as SQIVND (reference sequence). Trimming took 0 bases from V and 0 from J, leaving 12 bases between them. The CDR3 has 18 residues. The CDR3 region is CASSIDGRQDSGANVLTF. In nucleotides, the CDR3 is TGTGCCAGTAGTATAGATGGTCGGCAGGACTCTGGGGCCAACGTCCTGACTTTC.